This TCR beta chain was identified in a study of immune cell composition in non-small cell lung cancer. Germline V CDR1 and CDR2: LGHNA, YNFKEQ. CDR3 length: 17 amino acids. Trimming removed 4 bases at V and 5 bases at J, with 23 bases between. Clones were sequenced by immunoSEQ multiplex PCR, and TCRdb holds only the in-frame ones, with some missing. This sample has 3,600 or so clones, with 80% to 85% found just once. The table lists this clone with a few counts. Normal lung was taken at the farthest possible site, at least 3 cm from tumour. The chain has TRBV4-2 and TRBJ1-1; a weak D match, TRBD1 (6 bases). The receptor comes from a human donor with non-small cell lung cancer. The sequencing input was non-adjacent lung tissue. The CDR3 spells CASSRLLRGGAETEAFF. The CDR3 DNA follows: TGTGCCAGCAGCCGACTCCTGAGGGGGGGCGCGGAGACTGAAGCTTTCTTT.